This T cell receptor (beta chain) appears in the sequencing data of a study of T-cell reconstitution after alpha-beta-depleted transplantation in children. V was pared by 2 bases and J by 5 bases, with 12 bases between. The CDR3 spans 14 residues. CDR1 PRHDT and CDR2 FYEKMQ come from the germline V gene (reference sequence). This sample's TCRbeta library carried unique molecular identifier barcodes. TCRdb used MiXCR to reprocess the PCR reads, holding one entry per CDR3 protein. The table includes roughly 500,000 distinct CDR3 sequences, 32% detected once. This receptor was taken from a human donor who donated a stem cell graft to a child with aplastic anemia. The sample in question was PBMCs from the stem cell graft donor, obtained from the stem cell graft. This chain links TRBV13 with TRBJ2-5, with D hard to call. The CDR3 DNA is TGTGCCAGCAGCTTACTGGAGTTTGGGGAGACCCAGTACTTC. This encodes CASSLLEFGETQYF.